Reported below is one TCR beta chain. This receptor's antigen is unknown. The input lacks base qualities; no much larger clone sits a single base away. This entry belongs to a study of T cell responses to AZD1222 COVID-19 vaccine (dated by TCRdb to about 2021). The study in broad terms: A total of over 230 trial participants underwent TCR sequencing, of whom 207 received two doses of AZD1222 and some 26 received two doses of the MenACWY control vaccine. Trial participants were enrolled by age into subgroups of 18-55, 56-69 and 70-plus years, and around 150, 29 and 61 TCR-sequenced participants, respectively, were included in these subgroups.

Findings and caveats that apply to the study as a whole: Because no samples from the day 14 peak response were available, repertoires could be characterized only after the peak T cell response. The 56-69-year group was small, and its depth increase did not reach significance, likely because of low power. Most participants were white British and females outnumbered males, and the authors suggested that clonal diversity may have been underestimated. Reportedly, close to half of the unique spike-specific TCRs recognized epitopes lying outside the regions that are mutated in the B.1.351 and B.1.1.7 variants. Conclusions about previously exposed vaccinees were limited because only six AZD1222 recipients were SARS-CoV-2 seropositive at baseline. After two AZD1222 doses, spike-specific TCR breadth and depth were significantly higher than at day 0 and than in MenACWY recipients. The whole spike protein was spanned by vaccine-associated CD4 TCRs, and dominant responses were seen in regions 160-218 and 743-854.

The junction shows trimming of 6 bases on V and 7 bases on J, and the gene matches do not reach 6 bases of it. From the cysteine up to the phenylalanine, the CDR3 has a length of 14 residues. The entry retains the CDR3 DNA only, 42 bases that are in frame from base 1. The germline V gene encodes CDR1 MNHEY and CDR2 SMNVEV (reference sequence). The CDR3 regions of human TCRbeta chains were analyzed by immunosequencing. In the original analysis: TCRs in the repertoires were matched against a reference library of SARS-CoV-2-specific TCRs that had been generated with the MIRA antigen-specificity platform. Breadth was defined as the fraction of unique TCRs that were SARS-CoV-2-associated, and depth was defined as the fraction of total T cells that were SARS-CoV-2-associated. Using the MIRA data, each spike-specific TCR was mapped to the spike region that the TCR reacts to and placed in a CD4 or CD8 class. Log10-transformed breadth and depth values were compared by one-way ANOVA with Sidak's multiple comparisons tests. The table comes from immuneACCESS by way of TCRdb, which keeps in-frame sequences with V and J called. Part of the clones is missing from these tables; in studies checked, under half for an unresolved V gene and the rest for unknown reasons. The V and J calls and clone size are taken from that table; D and trimming were inferred from the DNA. The sample yields 110,000 or so clones; over 75% were counted once. The ten largest clones take up 10% to 15% of the sample.

The time point label, as the study defines it: baseline before first vaccination. What the treatment or condition label conveys for this sample: meningococcal conjugate vaccine given as trial control. Vaccinee samples came from UK trials COV001 and COV002, including a single-blind randomized controlled phase 2/3 trial of AZD1222 (ChAdOx1 nCoV-19) in healthy adults. Trial participant PBMC samples were collected at day 0 and day 28 after the second dose for TCRbeta chain sequencing. The clonotype was recovered from an adult in good health. The specimen comprised peripheral blood, sampled on day 0 of MenACWY control vaccination. In this chain, TRBV27 is recombined with TRBJ1-6; 7 central nucleotides agree with TRBD1. The CDR3: CASRSQGGNSPLHF. The DNA sequence is as follows: TGTGCCAGCAGATCTCAGGGGGGGAATTCACCCCTCCACTTT.